This T cell receptor (beta chain) was recovered during a study of OX40 agonist ivuxolimab in advanced cancers. About the research overall: Antecedent anti-PD-1, anti-PD-L1 or anti-CTLA-4 therapy was permissible, with under 50% having received some. Whole-study findings and limits: CD4+ T cells averaged fewer expanded clones than CD8+ T cells.

Sequencing was performed with immunoSEQ multiplex PCR; in TCRdb, only in-frame clones are kept and a portion is missing. The sample has around 40,000 clones; around 86% are singletons. Comment on this clone: Antigen specificity is unknown.

Trimming took off 6 bases at V and 11 bases at J, with 23 bases between the two ends. Germline V lookup: CDR1 MGHDK, CDR2 SYGVNS. The CDR3 sequence is 15 residues long. Sequencing was performed on CD4+ or CD8+ T cells sorted from blood, taken in a trial of the OX40 agonist ivuxolimab. The TCR comes from an adult with an advanced solid tumor such as melanoma, head and neck, liver or kidney cancer. The genes are TRBV25-1 and TRBJ2-1; D is possibly TRBD2 (7 bases). The CDR3 loop reads CASRKWAGEGTKQFF. For the CDR3, the DNA is TGTGCCAGCAGGAAATGGGCGGGAGAGGGGACAAAGCAGTTCTTC.